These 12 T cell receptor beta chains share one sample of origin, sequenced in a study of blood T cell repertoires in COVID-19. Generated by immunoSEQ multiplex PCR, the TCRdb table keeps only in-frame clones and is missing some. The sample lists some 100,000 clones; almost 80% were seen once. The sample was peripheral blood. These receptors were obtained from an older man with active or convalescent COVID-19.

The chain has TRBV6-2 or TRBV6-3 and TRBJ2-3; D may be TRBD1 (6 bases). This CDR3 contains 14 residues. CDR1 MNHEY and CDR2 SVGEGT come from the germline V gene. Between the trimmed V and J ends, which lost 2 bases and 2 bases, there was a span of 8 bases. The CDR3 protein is CASSYGGLTDTQYF. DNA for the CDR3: TGTGCCAGCAGTTACGGGGGCCTCACAGATACGCAGTATTTT.

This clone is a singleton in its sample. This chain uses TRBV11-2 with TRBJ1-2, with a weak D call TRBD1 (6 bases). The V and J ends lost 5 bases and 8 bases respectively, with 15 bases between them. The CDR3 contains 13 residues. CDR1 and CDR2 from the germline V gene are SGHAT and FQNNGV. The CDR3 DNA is TGTGCCAGCAGCCTAAAGTACAGGGAAGGCTACACCTTC. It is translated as CASSLKYREGYTF. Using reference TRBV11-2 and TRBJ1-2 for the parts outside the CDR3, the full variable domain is EAGVAQSPRYKIIEKRQSVAFWCNPISGHATLYWYQQILGQGPKLLIQFQNNGVVDDSQLPKDRFSAERLKGVDSTLKIQPAKLEDSAVYLCASSLKYREGYTFGSGTRLTVV.

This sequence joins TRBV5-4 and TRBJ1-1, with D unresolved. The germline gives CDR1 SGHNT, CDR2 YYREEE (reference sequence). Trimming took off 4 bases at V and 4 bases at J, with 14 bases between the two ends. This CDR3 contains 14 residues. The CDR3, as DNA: TGTGCCAGCAGCCCCACCTGGGGAGCCACTGAAGCTTTCTTT. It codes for CASSPTWGATEAFF.

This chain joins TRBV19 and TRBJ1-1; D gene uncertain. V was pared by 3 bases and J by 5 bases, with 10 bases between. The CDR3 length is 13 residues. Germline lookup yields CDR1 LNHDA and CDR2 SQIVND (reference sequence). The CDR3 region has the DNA TGTGCCAGTAGTATGTACGGAGGGACTGAAGCTTTCTTT. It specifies CASSMYGGTEAFF.

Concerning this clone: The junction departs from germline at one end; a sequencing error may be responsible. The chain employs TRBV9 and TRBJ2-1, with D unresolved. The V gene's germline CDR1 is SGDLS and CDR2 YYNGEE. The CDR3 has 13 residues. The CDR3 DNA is TGTGCCAGCAGCGTCCAGTCCTCCAATGAGCAGTTCTTC. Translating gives CASSVQSSNEQFF.

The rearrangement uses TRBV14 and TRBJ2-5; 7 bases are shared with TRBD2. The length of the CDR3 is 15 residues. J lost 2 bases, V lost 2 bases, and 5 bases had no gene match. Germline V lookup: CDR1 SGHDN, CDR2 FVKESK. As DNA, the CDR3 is TGTGCCAGCAGCCAAACGGGACTACAGCAAGAGACCCAGTACTTC. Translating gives CASSQTGLQQETQYF.

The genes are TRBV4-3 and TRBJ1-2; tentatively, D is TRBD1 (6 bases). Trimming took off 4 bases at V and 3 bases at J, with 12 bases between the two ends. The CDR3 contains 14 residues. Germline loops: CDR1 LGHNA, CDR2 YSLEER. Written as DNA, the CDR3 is TGCGCCAGCAGCCTAGAGGGGGGTGACTATGGCTACACCTTC. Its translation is CASSLEGGDYGYTF.

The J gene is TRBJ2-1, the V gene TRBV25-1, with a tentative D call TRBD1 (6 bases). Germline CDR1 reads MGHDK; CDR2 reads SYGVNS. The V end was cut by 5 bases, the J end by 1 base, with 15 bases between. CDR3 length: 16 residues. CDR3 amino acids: CASSTGWTHSYNEQFF. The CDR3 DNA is TGTGCCAGCAGTACAGGGTGGACTCATTCCTACAATGAGCAGTTCTTC.

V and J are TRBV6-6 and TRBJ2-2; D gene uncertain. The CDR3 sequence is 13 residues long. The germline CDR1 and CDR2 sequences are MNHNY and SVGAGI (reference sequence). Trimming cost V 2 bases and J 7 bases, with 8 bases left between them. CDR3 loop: CASSYVRIGELFF. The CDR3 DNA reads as TGTGCCAGCAGTTACGTGAGGATCGGGGAGCTGTTTTTT.

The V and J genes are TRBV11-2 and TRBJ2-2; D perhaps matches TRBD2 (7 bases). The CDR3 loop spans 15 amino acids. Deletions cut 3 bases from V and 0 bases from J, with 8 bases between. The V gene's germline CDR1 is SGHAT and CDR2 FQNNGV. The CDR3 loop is CASSLGGPNTGELFF. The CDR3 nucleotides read TGTGCCAGCAGCTTGGGGGGGCCGAACACCGGGGAGCTGTTTTTT.

The CDR3 DNA follows: TGTGCCAGCAGCCCTATGCAGGGGGGTAATGAAAAACTGTTTTTT. Its protein is CASSPMQGGNEKLFF. The V call is TRBV5-4, the J call TRBJ1-4, with TRBD1 identical over 7 bases. After removal of 4 bases from V and 4 bases from J, the junction contained 7 bases not matched to a gene. The CDR3 is 15 amino acids. Germline loops: CDR1 SGHNT, CDR2 YYREEE (reference sequence).

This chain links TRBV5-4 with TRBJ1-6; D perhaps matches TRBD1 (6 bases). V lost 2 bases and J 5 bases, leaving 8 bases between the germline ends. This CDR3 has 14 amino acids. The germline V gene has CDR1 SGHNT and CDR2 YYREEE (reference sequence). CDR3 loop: CASSFNRDNSPLHF. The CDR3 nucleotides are TGTGCCAGCAGCTTCAACAGGGATAATTCACCCCTCCACTTT.